Listed below are T cell receptor beta chains from one sample, sequenced in a study of OX40 agonist ivuxolimab in advanced cancers. Assay: immunoSEQ multiplex PCR; the TCRdb copy retains only in-frame clones and omits some. The sample gives 30,000 to 40,000 clones, 89% of which show up once; around 46% is in the top ten. This material consisted of CD4+ or CD8+ T cells sorted from blood, taken in a trial of the OX40 agonist ivuxolimab. The receptors were sampled from an adult with an advanced solid tumor such as melanoma, head and neck, liver or kidney cancer. CDR3s include the opening cysteine and the closing phenylalanine or tryptophan. The order of the fields is V gene, J gene, CDR3 protein.

v_gene: TRBV4-3
j_gene: TRBJ1-3
CDR3aa: CASSQWGDFSGNTIYF

v_gene: TRBV5-1
j_gene: TRBJ2-7
CDR3aa: CASSSKTGPSYEQYF

v_gene: TRBV28
j_gene: TRBJ2-3
CDR3aa: CASSKPGGRTDTQYF

v_gene: TRBV23-1
j_gene: TRBJ2-2
CDR3aa: CASSQSSTNTGELFF

v_gene: TRBV9
j_gene: TRBJ2-1
CDR3aa: CASSSGGGYNEQFF

v_gene: TRBV28
j_gene: TRBJ2-1
CDR3aa: CASSLGPSSYNEQFF

v_gene: TRBV6-1
j_gene: TRBJ2-3
CDR3aa: CASSVWTSGGRDTDTQYF

v_gene: TRBV27
j_gene: TRBJ1-5
CDR3aa: CASRSTGESNQPQHF

v_gene: TRBV27
j_gene: TRBJ2-1
CDR3aa: CASSLGQYNEQFF

v_gene: TRBV11-2
j_gene: TRBJ1-6
CDR3aa: CASSLGAPGAGAPLHF

v_gene: TRBV10-1
j_gene: TRBJ1-4
CDR3aa: CASSARTGDEKLFF

v_gene: TRBV5-1
j_gene: TRBJ2-2
CDR3aa: CASSLGGEIRNTGELFF